One sample yielded the 21 T cell receptor beta chains listed below, sequenced in a study of T-cell reconstitution after alpha-beta-depleted transplantation in children. The library targeted TCRbeta and was prepared with unique molecular identifiers. TCRdb called the PCR reads again in MiXCR, with one record for every CDR3 protein. The table has over 550,000 distinct CDR3 sequences, approximately 10% seen once. Sequencing was performed on PBMCs from the stem cell graft donor, taken from the stem cell graft. Receptors were obtained from a human donor who donated a stem cell graft to a child with acute myeloid leukemia.

This sequence joins TRBV30 and TRBJ2-7, with unresolved D. The CDR3 consists of 15 residues. CDR1 GTSNPN and CDR2 SVGIG come from the germline V gene (reference sequence). V lost 1 base and J lost 0, with 13 bases in between. The CDR3 DNA sequence: TGTGCCTGGAGTGATCCCCAGGTCAGCTCCTACGAGCAGTACTTC. The encoded protein is CAWSDPQVSSYEQYF.

The J gene is TRBJ2-5, the V gene TRBV20-1, with 12 bases that match TRBD2. Germline trimming cut 6 bases from V and 4 bases from J; bases unmatched to any gene: 3. The CDR3 spans 13 residues. Germline V gene sequence: CDR1 DFQATT, CDR2 SNEGSKA (reference sequence). The CDR3 bases are TGCAGTGCCGGACTAGCGGGAATAGAGACCCAGTACTTC. It specifies CSAGLAGIETQYF.

This clonotype was found a few times. This chain links TRBV6-4 with TRBJ2-7; TRBD2 aligns across 7 bases. Germline lookup yields CDR1 MRHNA and CDR2 SNTAGT. After removal of 6 bases from V and 0 bases from J, the junction contained 11 bases not matched to a gene. The CDR3 runs 16 residues. This CDR3 reads CASSLTGTTSSYEQYF. CDR3 DNA sequence: TGTGCCAGCAGCCTAACCGGGACTACAAGCTCCTACGAGCAGTACTTC.

This clonotype was observed many times. The chain is built from TRBV6-5 and TRBJ2-5; D remains ambiguous. V lost 3 bases and J lost 2, with 7 bases in between. The CDR3 totals 13 residues. Germline V gene sequence: CDR1 MNHEY, CDR2 SVGAGI. This CDR3 is CASSYRLQETQYF. DNA of the CDR3: TGTGCCAGCAGTTATCGCCTACAAGAGACCCAGTACTTC.

The chain uses TRBV6-2 or TRBV6-3 and TRBJ2-2; D may be TRBD2 (5 bases). V was shortened by 7 bases and J by 0 bases, with 12 bases between the two germline ends. Germline CDR1 MNHEY, CDR2 SVGEGT. CDR3 length: 15 amino acids. CDR3 DNA sequence: TGTGCCAGCACCCCTAAGGGAGCGAACACCGGGGAGCTGTTTTTT. Its protein product is CASTPKGANTGELFF.

This chain uses TRBV7-2 with TRBJ2-3, with D unresolved. Germline V gene data show CDR1 as SGHTA and CDR2 as FQGNSA. V shed 4 bases and J shed 2 bases, with 7 bases lying between them. The CDR3 has 13 amino acids. Written as DNA, the CDR3 is TGTGCCAGCAGCTGGGCTCTCACAGATACGCAGTATTTT. Protein product: CASSWALTDTQYF. Complete variable domain (other parts from reference TRBV7-2 and TRBJ2-3): GAGVSQSPSNKVTEKGKDVELRCDPISGHTALYWYRQSLGQGLEFLIYFQGNSAPDKSGLPSDRFSAERTGGSVSTLTIQRTQQEDSAVYLCASSWALTDTQYFGPGTRLTVL.

A word on this clonotype: Sequence at one end of the junction differs from germline and may be a read error. The chain combines TRBV12-3 or TRBV12-4 with TRBJ2-7; TRBD2 matches 9 bases. The CDR3 has 14 residues. The CDR3 bases are TGTGCCAGCAGCTTAGCGGGAGCTGCCTACGAGCAGTACTTC. Amino acids: CASSLAGAAYEQYF.

This clonotype showed up many times. J is TRBJ2-4 and V is TRBV11-3, with 7 nucleotides matching TRBD2. From germline, CDR1 is SGHNT and CDR2 YENEEA. The CDR3 is 18 amino acids. V dropped 4 bases and J dropped 0; count of bases not matched to a gene: 12. Here the CDR3 DNA reads TGTGCCAGCAGCTCGTCCCCCAGCGGGATCCTAGCCAAAAACATTCAGTACTTC. Translation gives CASSSSPSGILAKNIQYF.

There are many counts of this clonotype. This chain links TRBV20-1 with TRBJ2-2; TRBD1 or TRBD2 may be the D gene (5 bases each). CDR3 length equals 14 residues. The germline V gene has CDR1 DFQATT and CDR2 SNEGSKA (reference sequence). V lost 6 bases to trimming and J lost 4 bases, with 15 bases between them. The DNA of the CDR3 is TGCAGTGCCTGGGGCCCAGGGAGCACCGGGGAGCTGTTTTTT. Translation: CSAWGPGSTGELFF.

This clonotype was counted between two and nine times. The chain is built from TRBV7-2 and TRBJ2-3, with 11 bases lining up with TRBD2. Germline trimming cut 4 bases from V and 4 bases from J; bases unmatched to any gene: 10. Germline V gene lookup returns CDR1 SGHTA and CDR2 FQGNSA. The CDR3 totals 17 residues. The CDR3 bases are TGTGCCAGCAGCTACGGACTAGCGGGCTCCCCCCCAGATACGCAGTATTTT. Amino acids: CASSYGLAGSPPDTQYF.

The rearrangement links TRBV29-1 to TRBJ2-5; D possibly matches TRBD1 or TRBD2 (6 bases each). Germline V gives CDR1 SQVTM, CDR2 ANQGSEA. This CDR3 contains 14 residues. Trimming removed 7 bases at V and 5 bases at J, with 20 bases between. CDR3 bases: TGCAGCGCCCGGGGGCCCTCAAAGTGGGAGACCCAGTACTTC. This sequence encodes CSARGPSKWETQYF.

The sample holds a few counts of this clonotype. This chain links TRBV5-1 with TRBJ2-1, with 9 nucleotides matching TRBD2. Trimming cost V 2 bases and J 7 bases; bases outside gene matches: 7. From germline, CDR1 is SGHRS and CDR2 YFSETQ. This CDR3 spans 15 amino acids. CDR3 protein: CASSLGSSGGNEQFF. The CDR3 nucleotides are TGCGCCAGCAGCTTAGGGAGTAGCGGGGGAAATGAGCAGTTCTTC.

Comments on this clonotype: Just one base apart from a much larger clone, this may be a read error. The chain has TRBV5-4 and TRBJ2-1, with 7 bases aligning to TRBD2. The CDR3 covers 15 residues. Germline V gene data show CDR1 as SGHNT and CDR2 as YYREEE (reference sequence). Here the CDR3 reads CASSLRSGAYDEQFF. The CDR3 nucleotides are TGTGCCAGCAGCTTGAGGAGCGGGGCCTACGATGAGCAGTTCTTC.

In its sample, this clonotype was seen many times. The genes are TRBV6-2 or TRBV6-3 and TRBJ2-7; D may be TRBD2 (6 bases). The germline V and J ends were trimmed by 7 bases and 2 bases, with 12 bases remaining between them. The CDR3 runs 13 residues. Germline CDR1 MNHEY, CDR2 SVGEGT. This CDR3 reads CASTQRTTYEQYF. In DNA, the CDR3 is TGTGCCAGCACTCAAAGGACTACCTACGAGCAGTACTTC.

The CDR3 nucleotides are TGTGCCAGCAGCTTTGGGCAGCCCATGACTGGCGAAAAACTGTTTTTT. Its translation is CASSFGQPMTGEKLFF. The chain has TRBV7-2 and TRBJ1-4, with D unresolved. V was cut by 3 bases and J by 8 bases, with 19 bases left in between. This CDR3 contains 16 residues. Germline V gene lookup returns CDR1 SGHTA and CDR2 FQGNSA. The whole variable domain, filled in from reference TRBV7-2 and TRBJ1-4, reads GAGVSQSPSNKVTEKGKDVELRCDPISGHTALYWYRQSLGQGLEFLIYFQGNSAPDKSGLPSDRFSAERTGGSVSTLTIQRTQQEDSAVYLCASSFGQPMTGEKLFFGSGTQLSVL.

With regard to this clonotype: An end of the junction does not agree with germline; a read error may underlie this. The chain employs TRBV20-1 and TRBJ2-2; the match to TRBD2 covers 10 bases. Germline CDR1 and CDR2: DFQATT and SNEGSKA (reference sequence). This CDR3 is 21 amino acids long. The CDR3 region is CCARKGGQTHLAGERTGELFF. CDR3 sequence (DNA): TGCTGTGCTAGAAAAGGGGGACAGACCCATCTAGCGGGAGAAAGAACCGGGGAGCTGTTTTTT.

This clonotype was found a few times. CDR3 amino acids: CATSRDHTSGFSYEQYF. In DNA, the CDR3 is TGTGCCACCAGCAGAGATCATACTAGCGGTTTTTCGTACGAGCAGTACTTC. The V gene is TRBV15, the J gene TRBJ2-7, with 8 bases lining up with TRBD2. The junction had 11 bases not matched to a gene; V was cut back by 0 bases and J by 4 bases. CDR3 length: 17 residues. Germline V lookup: CDR1 LNHNV, CDR2 YYDKDF (reference sequence).

This chain uses TRBV20-1 with TRBJ2-7; perhaps TRBD2 as D (8 bases). Germline V gives CDR1 DFQATT, CDR2 SNEGSKA (reference sequence). The CDR3 loop spans 16 amino acids. The V end lost 0 bases, the J end lost 7 bases, and 22 bases lay between the germline ends. CDR3 sequence: CSARDSGTAGAREQYF. The CDR3 DNA sequence: TGCAGTGCTAGAGATTCGGGGACAGCGGGGGCACGAGAGCAGTACTTC.

The rearrangement uses TRBV6-2 or TRBV6-3 and TRBJ2-4; possibly TRBD2 for D (7 bases). The V gene lost 7 bases and the J gene lost 6 bases, with 16 bases spanning the gap. Germline V gene lookup returns CDR1 MNHEY and CDR2 SVGEGT. This CDR3 spans 14 amino acids. The chain's CDR3 is CASTEDGGANIQYF. The CDR3 bases are TGTGCCAGCACCGAGGATGGGGGGGCAAACATTCAGTACTTC.

The chain couples TRBV5-1 to TRBJ2-3; 8 bases match TRBD1. Germline CDR1 and CDR2: SGHRS and YFSETQ. The CDR3 is 15 amino acids. Trimming cost V 4 bases and J 0 bases; bases outside gene matches: 4. CDR3 sequence: CASSVQGASTDTQYF. Here the CDR3 DNA reads TGCGCCAGCAGCGTGCAGGGGGCCAGCACAGATACGCAGTATTTT.

This clonotype was recorded a few times. This chain joins TRBV15 and TRBJ2-3; 11 bases are a match to TRBD2. The V segment lost 1 base and the J segment 2 bases; nucleotides outside the gene matches: 8. Germline V gives CDR1 LNHNV, CDR2 YYDKDF (reference sequence). The CDR3 is 18 residues long. The CDR3 loop is CATSRGSRTSGSTDTQYF. Written as DNA, the CDR3 is TGTGCCACCAGCAGAGGCTCTAGGACTAGCGGGTCCACAGATACGCAGTATTTT.